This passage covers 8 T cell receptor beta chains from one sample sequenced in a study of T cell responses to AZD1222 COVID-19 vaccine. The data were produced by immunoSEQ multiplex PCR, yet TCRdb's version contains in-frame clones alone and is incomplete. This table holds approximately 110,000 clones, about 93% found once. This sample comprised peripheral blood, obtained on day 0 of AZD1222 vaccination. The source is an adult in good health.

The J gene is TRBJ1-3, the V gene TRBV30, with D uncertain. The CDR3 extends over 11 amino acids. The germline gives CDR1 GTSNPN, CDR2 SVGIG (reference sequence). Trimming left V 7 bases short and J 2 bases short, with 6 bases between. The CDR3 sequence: CASQPGNTIYF. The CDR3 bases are TGTGCCTCCCAACCTGGAAACACCATATATTTT.

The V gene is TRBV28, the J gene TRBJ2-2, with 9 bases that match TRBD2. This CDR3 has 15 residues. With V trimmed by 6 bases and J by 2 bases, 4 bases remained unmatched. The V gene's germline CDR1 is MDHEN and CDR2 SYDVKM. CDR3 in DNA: TGTGCCAGCAGGAAGACTAGCGGAAACACCGGGGAGCTGTTTTTT. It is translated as CASRKTSGNTGELFF. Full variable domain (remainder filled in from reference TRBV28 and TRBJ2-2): DVKVTQSSRYLVKRTGEKVFLECVQDMDHENMFWYRQDPGLGLRLIYFSYDVKMKEKGDIPEGYSVSREKKERFSLILESASTNQTSMYLCASRKTSGNTGELFFGEGSRLTVL.

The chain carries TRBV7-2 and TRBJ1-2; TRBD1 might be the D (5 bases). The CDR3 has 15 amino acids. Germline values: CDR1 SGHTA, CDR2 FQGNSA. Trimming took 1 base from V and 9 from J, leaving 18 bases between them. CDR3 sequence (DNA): TGTGCCAGCAGCTTAGAGCAGGGAATTTCGGTTCGCTACACCTTC. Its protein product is CASSLEQGISVRYTF.

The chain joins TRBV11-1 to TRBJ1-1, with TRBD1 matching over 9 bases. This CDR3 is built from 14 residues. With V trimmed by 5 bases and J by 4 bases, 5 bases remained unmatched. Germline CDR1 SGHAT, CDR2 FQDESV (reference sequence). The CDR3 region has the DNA TGTGCCAGCAGCGGCCTGACAGGGGGCACTGAAGCTTTCTTT. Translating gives CASSGLTGGTEAFF.

The CDR3 loop is CASSSPGSGEYEQYF. CDR3 nucleotide sequence: TGTGCCAGTAGTTCACCCGGCTCTGGGGAATACGAGCAGTACTTC. The chain uses TRBV19 and TRBJ2-7; no clear D gene. Per germline, CDR1 LNHDA and CDR2 SQIVND (reference sequence). The CDR3 length is 15 residues. V was cut by 5 bases and J by 4 bases, with 18 bases left in between.

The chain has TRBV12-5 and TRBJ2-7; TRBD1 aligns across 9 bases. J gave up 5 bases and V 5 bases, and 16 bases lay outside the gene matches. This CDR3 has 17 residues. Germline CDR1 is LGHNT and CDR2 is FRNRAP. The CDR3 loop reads CASGLDRGASVGDEQYF. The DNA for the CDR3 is TGTGCTAGTGGTCTGGACAGGGGAGCTTCGGTCGGGGACGAGCAGTACTTC.

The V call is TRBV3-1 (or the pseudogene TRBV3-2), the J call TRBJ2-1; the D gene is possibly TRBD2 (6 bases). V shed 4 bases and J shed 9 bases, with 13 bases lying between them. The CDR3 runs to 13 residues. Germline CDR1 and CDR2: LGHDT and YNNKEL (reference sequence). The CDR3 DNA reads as TGTGCCAGCAGCCGGGACTCTGGGGGTGAGCAGTTCTTC. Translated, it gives CASSRDSGGEQFF.

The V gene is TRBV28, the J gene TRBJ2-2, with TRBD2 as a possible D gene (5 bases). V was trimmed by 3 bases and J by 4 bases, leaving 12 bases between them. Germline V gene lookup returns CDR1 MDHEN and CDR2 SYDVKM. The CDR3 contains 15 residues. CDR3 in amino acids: CASSFRDRVTGELFF. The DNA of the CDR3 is TGTGCCAGCAGTTTCCGGGATCGAGTCACCGGGGAGCTGTTTTTT.